This TCR beta chain was identified in a study of T cell changes during pregnancy in multiple sclerosis. Clones were read by immunoSEQ multiplex PCR, and TCRdb kept only the in-frame ones, dropping some. This sample yields over 25,000 clones, of which roughly nine tenths are seen a single time; 8.5% to 14% belongs to the top ten. The receptor's source is a female donor with multiple sclerosis, enrolled in a pregnancy study. The sequenced sample was CD8+ T cells from peripheral blood mononuclear cells, obtained in the third trimester of pregnancy.

The CDR3 spells CASSFRGGLRNEQFF. CDR3 in DNA: TGTGCCAGCAGCTTTAGGGGGGGCCTTCGGAATGAGCAGTTCTTC. This chain uses TRBV7-3 with TRBJ2-1; D possibly corresponds to TRBD2 (7 bases). Germline V gene lookup returns CDR1 SGHTA and CDR2 FQGTGA. CDR3 length: 15 residues. The V end lost 3 bases, the J end lost 7 bases, and 16 bases lay between the germline ends.